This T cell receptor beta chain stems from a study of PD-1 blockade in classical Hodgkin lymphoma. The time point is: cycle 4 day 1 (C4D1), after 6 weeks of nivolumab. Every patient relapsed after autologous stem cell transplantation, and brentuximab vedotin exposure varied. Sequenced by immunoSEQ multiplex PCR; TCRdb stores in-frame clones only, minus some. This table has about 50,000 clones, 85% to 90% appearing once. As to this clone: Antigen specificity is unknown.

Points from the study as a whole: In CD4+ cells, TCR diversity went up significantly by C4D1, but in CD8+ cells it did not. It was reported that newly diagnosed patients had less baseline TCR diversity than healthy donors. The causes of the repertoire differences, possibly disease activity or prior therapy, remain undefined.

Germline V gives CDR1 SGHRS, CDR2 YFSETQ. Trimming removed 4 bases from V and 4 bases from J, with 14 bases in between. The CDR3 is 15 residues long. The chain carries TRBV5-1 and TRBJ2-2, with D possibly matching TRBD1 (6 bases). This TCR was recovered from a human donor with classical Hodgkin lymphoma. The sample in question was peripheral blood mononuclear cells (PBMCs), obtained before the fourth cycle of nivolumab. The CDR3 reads CASSGITGSTGELFF. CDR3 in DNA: TGCGCCAGCAGCGGGATAACAGGGTCCACCGGGGAGCTGTTTTTT.